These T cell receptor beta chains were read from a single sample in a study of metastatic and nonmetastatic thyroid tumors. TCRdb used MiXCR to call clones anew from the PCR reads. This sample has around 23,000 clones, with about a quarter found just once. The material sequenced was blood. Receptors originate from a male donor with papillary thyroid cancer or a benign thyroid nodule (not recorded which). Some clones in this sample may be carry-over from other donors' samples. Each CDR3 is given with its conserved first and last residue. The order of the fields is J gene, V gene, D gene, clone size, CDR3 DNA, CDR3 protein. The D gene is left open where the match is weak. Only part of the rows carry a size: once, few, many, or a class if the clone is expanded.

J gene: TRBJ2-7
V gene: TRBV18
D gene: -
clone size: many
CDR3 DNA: TGTGCCAGCTCACCACAGGGGAACGAGCAGTACTTC
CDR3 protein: CASSPQGNEQYF

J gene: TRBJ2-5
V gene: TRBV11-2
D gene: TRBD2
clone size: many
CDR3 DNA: TGTGCCAGCAGGGCCGGGACTAGCGGACAAGAGACCCAGTACTTC
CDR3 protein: CASRAGTSGQETQYF

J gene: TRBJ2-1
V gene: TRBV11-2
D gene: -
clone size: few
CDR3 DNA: TGTGCCAGCAGCTTATCTCGCGGGTGGGGCGTCTACAATGAGCAGTTCTTC
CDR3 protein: CASSLSRGWGVYNEQFF

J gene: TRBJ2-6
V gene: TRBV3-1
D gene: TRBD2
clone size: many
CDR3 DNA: TGTGCCAGCAGCCAAGACTCCGGGAGGACTGGGGCCAACGTCCTGACTTTC
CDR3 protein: CASSQDSGRTGANVLTF

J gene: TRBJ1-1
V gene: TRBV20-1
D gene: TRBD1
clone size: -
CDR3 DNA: TGCAGTGCTAGAACAGGGGACACTGAAGCTTTGTTT
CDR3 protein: CSARTGDTEALF

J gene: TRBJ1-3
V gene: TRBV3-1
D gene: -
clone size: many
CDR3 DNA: TGTGCCAGCAGCCTCTTACAGGGTTTCTCTGGAAACACCATATATTTT
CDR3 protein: CASSLLQGFSGNTIYF

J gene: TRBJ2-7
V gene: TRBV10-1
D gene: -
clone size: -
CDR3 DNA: TGCGCCAGCAGTGAGACCGGATACGAGCAGTACTTC
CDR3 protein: CASSETGYEQYF

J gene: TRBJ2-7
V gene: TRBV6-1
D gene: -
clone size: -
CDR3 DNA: TGTGCCAGCAGTGACTGGTGGAATACCTACGAGCAGTACTTC
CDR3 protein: CASSDWWNTYEQYF

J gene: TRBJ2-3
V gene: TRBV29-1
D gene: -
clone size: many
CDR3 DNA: TGCAGCGTTGAGGGGGAGGTACAGACAGATACGCAGTATTTT
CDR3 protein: CSVEGEVQTDTQYF

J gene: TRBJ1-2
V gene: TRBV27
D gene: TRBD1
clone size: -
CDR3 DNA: TGTGCCAGCAGTCCCGGGACAGGGGTATATGGCTACACCTTC
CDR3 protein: CASSPGTGVYGYTF

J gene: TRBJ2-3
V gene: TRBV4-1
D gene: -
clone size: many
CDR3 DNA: TGCGCCAGCAGCCAAGATAGGGATAGCAGGACAGATACGCAGTATTTT
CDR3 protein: CASSQDRDSRTDTQYF

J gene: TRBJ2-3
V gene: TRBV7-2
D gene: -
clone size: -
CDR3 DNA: TGTGCCAGCAGCTTTGGGGTCAACGAGATCCATTATTTC
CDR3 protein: CASSFGVNEIHYF

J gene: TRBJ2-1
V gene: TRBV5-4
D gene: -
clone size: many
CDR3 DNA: TGTGCCAGCAGCTCCTCTAATCGTGAGCAGTTCTTC
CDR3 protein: CASSSSNREQFF

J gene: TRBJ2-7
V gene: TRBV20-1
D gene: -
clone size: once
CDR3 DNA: TGCAGTGCTAGTAAGCCCTCCACTAGTGCCGGGCAGTACTTC
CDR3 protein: CSASKPSTSAGQYF

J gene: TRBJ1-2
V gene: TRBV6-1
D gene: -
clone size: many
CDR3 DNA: TGTGCCAGCAGTGCCCGCGGTAACTATGGCTACACCTTC
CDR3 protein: CASSARGNYGYTF

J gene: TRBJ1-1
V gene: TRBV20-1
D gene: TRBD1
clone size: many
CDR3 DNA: TGCAGTGCTAGACGCCTCGGACAGGGGGGTGGTGTGGCTTTCTTT
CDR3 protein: CSARRLGQGGGVAFF

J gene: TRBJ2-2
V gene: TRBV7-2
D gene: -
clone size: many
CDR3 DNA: TGTGCCAGCAGCTCACGGACCGGGGAGCTGTTTTTT
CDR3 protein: CASSSRTGELFF

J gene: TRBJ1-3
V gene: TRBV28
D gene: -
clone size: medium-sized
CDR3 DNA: TGTGCCAGCAGCCGACCTTTGCGACCCTCTGGAAACACCATATATTTT
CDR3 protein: CASSRPLRPSGNTIYF

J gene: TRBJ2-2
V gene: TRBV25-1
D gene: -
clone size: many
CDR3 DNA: TGTGCCAGCACCCCTTTGTTGGGAGACGGGGAGCTGTTTTTT
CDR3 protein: CASTPLLGDGELFF

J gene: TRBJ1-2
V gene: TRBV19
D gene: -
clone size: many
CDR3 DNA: TGTGCCAGTAGTCCCCGGGCAGGGGAGGCAGGAGGCTACACCTTC
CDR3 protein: CASSPRAGEAGGYTF

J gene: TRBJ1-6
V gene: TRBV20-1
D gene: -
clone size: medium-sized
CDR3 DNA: TGCAGTGGGAGCTCCTATAATTCACCCCTCCACTTT
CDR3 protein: CSGSSYNSPLHF

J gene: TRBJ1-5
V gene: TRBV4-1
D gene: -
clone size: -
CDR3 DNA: TGCGCCAGCAGCCAACGTCAGGGGTGGCAGCCCCAGCATTTT
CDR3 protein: CASSQRQGWQPQHF

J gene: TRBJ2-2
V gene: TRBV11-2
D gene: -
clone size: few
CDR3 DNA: TGTGCCAGCAGCTTAGTGGGGGGGCCAGTCACCGGGGAGCTGTTTTTT
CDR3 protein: CASSLVGGPVTGELFF

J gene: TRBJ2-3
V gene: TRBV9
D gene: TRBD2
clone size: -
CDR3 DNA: TGTGCCAGCAGCGAGGCCCCGGGACTAGCTTCGGGCACAGATACGCAGTATTTT
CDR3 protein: CASSEAPGLASGTDTQYF

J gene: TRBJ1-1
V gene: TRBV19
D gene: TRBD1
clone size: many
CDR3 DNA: TGTGCCAGTAGTCGGAGGTCGGCAGGGGGTCCCTTATACACTGAAGCTTTCTTT
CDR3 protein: CASSRRSAGGPLYTEAFF

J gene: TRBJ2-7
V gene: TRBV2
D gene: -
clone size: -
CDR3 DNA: TGTGCCAGCAGTAACCCCCTACAGACCGTCTACGAGCAGTACTTC
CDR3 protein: CASSNPLQTVYEQYF

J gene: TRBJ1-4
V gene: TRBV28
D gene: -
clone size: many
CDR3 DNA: TGTGCCAGCAGTTTAGGGTTAGGTGGGGCGGACGTTGAAAAACTGTTTTTT
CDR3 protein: CASSLGLGGADVEKLFF

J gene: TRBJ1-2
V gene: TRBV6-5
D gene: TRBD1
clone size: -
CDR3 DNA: TGTGCCAGCAGTTACGACAGGGTCTCTGGCTACACCTTC
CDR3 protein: CASSYDRVSGYTF

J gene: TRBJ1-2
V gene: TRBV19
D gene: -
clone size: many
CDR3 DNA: TGTGCCAGTGGATTCGGGGGGAATGGCTACACCTTC
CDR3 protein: CASGFGGNGYTF

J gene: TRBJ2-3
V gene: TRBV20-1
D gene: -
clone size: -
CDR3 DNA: TGCAGTGCTAGATTGGTAGGGGGAGGATTAGATACGCAGTATTTT
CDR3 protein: CSARLVGGGLDTQYF

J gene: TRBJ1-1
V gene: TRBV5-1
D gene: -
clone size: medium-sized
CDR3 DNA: TGCGCCAGCAAACGTACAGGAGGGAACACTGAAGCTTTCTTT
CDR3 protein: CASKRTGGNTEAFF

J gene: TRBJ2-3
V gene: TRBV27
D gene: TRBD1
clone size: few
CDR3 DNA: TGTGCCAGCACCCTACAGGGGGCGTCAGATACGCAGTATTTT
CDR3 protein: CASTLQGASDTQYF

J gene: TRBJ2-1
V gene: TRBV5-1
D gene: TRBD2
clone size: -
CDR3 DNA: TGCGCCAGCAGCTTGGTTAGCGGGAGGGTTGGCGATGAGCAGTTCTTC
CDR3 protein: CASSLVSGRVGDEQFF

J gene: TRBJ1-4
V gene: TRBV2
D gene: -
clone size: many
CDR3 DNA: TGTGCCAGCAGGGGTCATAATGAAAAACTGTTTTTT
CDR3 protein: CASRGHNEKLFF

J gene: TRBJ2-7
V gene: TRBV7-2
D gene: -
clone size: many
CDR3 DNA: TGTGCCAGCAGCTTAATGGGTCGGTCCTACGAGCAGTACTTC
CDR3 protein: CASSLMGRSYEQYF

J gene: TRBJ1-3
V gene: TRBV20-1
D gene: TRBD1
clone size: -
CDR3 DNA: TGCAGTGCTAGACAGGGGGGGACAAACTCTGGAAACACCATATATTTT
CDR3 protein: CSARQGGTNSGNTIYF

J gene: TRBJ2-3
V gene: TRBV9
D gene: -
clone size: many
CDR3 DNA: TGTGCCAGCAGCGTAGCTACGGGGATGATGGGTGTCGCAGATACGCAGTATTTT
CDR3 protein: CASSVATGMMGVADTQYF

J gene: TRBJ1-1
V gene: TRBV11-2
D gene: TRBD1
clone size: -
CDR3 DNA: TGTGCCAGCAGCTTCGTCAGGGGAGGGGGCGCAACTGAAGCTTTCTTT
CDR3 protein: CASSFVRGGGATEAFF

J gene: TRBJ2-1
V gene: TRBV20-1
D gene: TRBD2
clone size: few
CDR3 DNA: TGCAGTGCTAGGGGACTAGCGGGACTCTCCTACAATGAGCAGTTCTTC
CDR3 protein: CSARGLAGLSYNEQFF

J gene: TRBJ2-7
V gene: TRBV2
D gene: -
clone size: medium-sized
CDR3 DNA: TGTGCCAGCAGTGCCCAGAGGTACACCTACGAGCAGTACTTC
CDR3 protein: CASSAQRYTYEQYF

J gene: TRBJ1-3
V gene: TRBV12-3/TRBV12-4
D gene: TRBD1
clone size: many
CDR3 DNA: TGTGCCAGCAGCCTCGGGACAGCTTCTGGAAACACCATATATTTT
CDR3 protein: CASSLGTASGNTIYF

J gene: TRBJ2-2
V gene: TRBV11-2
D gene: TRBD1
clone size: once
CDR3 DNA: TGTGCCAGCAGCTTAGATCGGTGGGACAGGGGTAGCACCGGGGAGCTGTTTTTT
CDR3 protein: CASSLDRWDRGSTGELFF